The present T cell receptor (beta chain) was sequenced within a study of CD8+ T cells in alopecia areata (dated by TCRdb to the late 2010s). The study in broad terms: The treated patients, all with moderate-to-severe alopecia areata, were enrolled in an open-label pilot trial of oral tofacitinib given at 5 to 10 mg twice daily. Patients stayed on tofacitinib for 6 to 18 months and then had 6 months of follow-up off drug so that delayed response and recurrence could be assessed. For the treated patients, the SALT score, which quantifies what percentage of scalp surface area is affected, served as the measure of disease severity. High-throughput TCRbeta sequencing was used to examine T cell clonal expansion in alopecia areata in both the C3H/HeJ mouse model and human patients. In humans, TCRbeta sequencing was performed on scalp tissue and on sorted CD4+ and CD8+ peripheral blood T cells from healthy controls and from patients with patchy or totalis/universalis alopecia areata. Biopsies were taken from tofacitinib-treated patients at baseline and again at 4 and 24 weeks into treatment, and several of those patients also had a later scalp biopsy. Scalp clonality was compared across normal scalp (n=4), patchy alopecia areata scalp (n=8), and alopecia totalis/universalis scalp (n=8). RNA was extracted with the PAXgene miRNA kit for fixed scalp, the miRNeasy kit for PBMCs, and the RNeasy kit for mouse skin. TCRbeta CDR3 regions were amplified by immunoSEQ multiplex PCR with 35 Vbeta forward and 13 Jbeta reverse primers. Study-wide findings and limitations: Many expanded lesional clones persisted in scalp and blood during tofacitinib treatment, which may partly explain relapse after stopping treatment. Unlike mouse skin, which is dominated by gammadelta T cells, normal human skin has resident alphabeta T cells that are also sequenced, and this complicates analysis of the scalp TCR repertoire. TCR sequences shared between patients were less clear than in mice, possibly partly because of HLA diversity in the patient population. Compared with normal scalp, lesional scalp, particularly in alopecia totalis/universalis, had higher clonality and more expanded CD8+ clones, which suggests antigenic drive. The treated cohort was small, with a single nonresponder, so links between baseline CD8+ expansion and response need larger studies. Scalp clonality and the number of expanded CD8+ clones among the top 100 scalp clones were significantly decreased by tofacitinib.

Receptor amplification or capture employed the immunoSEQ multiplex PCR assay. To provide template for TCR sequencing, every sample had RNA extracted and reverse transcribed into cDNA. SuperScript III was used for first-strand cDNA synthesis, primed with a 2:1 mix of oligo-dT and random hexamers. A synthetic immune receptor repertoire was used to assess amplification bias, and residual bias was removed computationally. The published analysis was carried out like this. After raw reads were preprocessed to remove errors, the CDR3 was defined following IMGT conventions as running from the conserved cysteine to phenylalanine. Clonality was computed as 1 minus the Shannon entropy, with the entropy normalized by log2 of the number of productive unique TCRs. Scalp TCRbeta sequences were cross-referenced with sorted blood CD4 and CD8 repertoires so that the CD4 or CD8 identity of scalp clones could be inferred. TCRdb took over this immuneACCESS table, retaining in-frame rearrangements with V and J assigned. Such tables are incomplete; in checked studies, under half of the missing clones stem from an unresolved V gene, and the remainder is unexplained. The DNA was the basis for D and trimming; V, J and clone size are from that table. The sample has around 120,000 clones on record, more than 45% of them singletons. The ten largest make up about 0.5% of the sample.

A distance of 23 bases separates the germline ends of V and J, which lose 5 bases and 5 bases respectively. The CDR3 holds 17 amino acids from the cysteine to the phenylalanine. The read is trimmed to its CDR3 DNA, 51 bases read in frame from base 1. As for this clone: Its antigen specificity is not known. The record has no base qualities; no much larger clone is one base away.

The meaning of the sample's time point label: more than 3 weeks on oral tofacitinib. The treatment or condition label on this specimen signifies: oral pan-JAK inhibitor, 5-10 mg twice daily. Lesional scalp punch biopsies and peripheral blood were obtained from alopecia areata patients. PBMCs were isolated by density centrifugation and stained for CD3, CD4 and CD8, after which CD4+ and CD8+ T cells were sorted on a FACSAria. The sequences come from CD4+ T cells sorted from blood, collected at week 4, from a patient treated with tofacitinib. The receptor's source is a human donor with alopecia areata. The chain is encoded by TRBV23-1 joined to TRBJ2-3; the D gene is tentatively TRBD1 or TRBD2, each matching 5 bases. TRBV23-1 is classed as an ORF, of uncertain function. The nucleotide sequence is TGCGCCAGCAGTGGGGGACCCTTCGGGGATCGGAAAGATACGCAGTATTTT. Translated, it gives CASSGGPFGDRKDTQYF.